This T cell receptor (beta chain) was sequenced in a study of regulatory T cells in long-lasting Graves disease. Overall study: Over 5 years on antithyroid drugs plus positive TSH receptor antibodies marked Graves' disease as persistent. Regarding the study as a whole: For persistent Graves' patients, TCR diversity was lower than for newly diagnosed ones. Thyroid tissue was not studied; only peripheral blood was.

Many counts were recorded for this clonotype. The target antigen is unknown. Time point described: persistent/refractory GD, antithyroid drugs over 5 years with positive TRAb. Preparation of the TCR library used RNA extracted from PBMCs. Graves' disease diagnosis relied on American Thyroid Association guidelines. Trimming shortened V by 1 base and J by 3 bases, and 10 bases separated the two germline ends. The CDR3 totals 14 residues. CDR1 and CDR2 from the germline V gene are LNHNV and YYDKDF (reference sequence). Both iRepertoire HTBI primers and Arm-PCR of CDR3 regions were used to build the TCR beta libraries. One entry per CDR3 protein results from TCRdb running MiXCR on the multiplex PCR reads. Of some 440,000 distinct CDR3 sequences detected, around 21% appear once; the ten largest clones hold about 7.8%.

The sequence derives from a female donor with Graves disease. The input for sequencing was peripheral blood mononuclear cells (PBMCs), taken when the disease was refractory, from a patient treated with antithyroid drugs. The V and J genes are TRBV15 and TRBJ2-7, with a possible D match to TRBD2 (6 bases). The CDR3 is CATSRVSGDYEQYF. In nucleotides, the CDR3 is TGTGCCACCAGCAGAGTTAGCGGAGACTACGAGCAGTACTTC.